This T cell receptor beta chain was recovered during a study of T cell repertoires in cytomegalovirus infection. About the research overall: Public TCR beta signatures marked donors with CMV infection and the matching HLA.

This clonotype has just a few counts. Its specificity is not known. Trimming took 6 bases from V and 8 from J, leaving 22 bases between them. CDR1 is MDHEN, CDR2 SYDVKM, per germline. CDR3 length: 16 residues. Findings and caveats of the study: Cumulated frequencies of public TCR beta families served to identify carriers of CMV plus the relevant HLA. It was HLA-C-restricted CMV-specific TCR beta clonotypes that dominated the response ex vivo.

TCRdb recomputed calls from the reads with MiXCR, one row per CDR3 protein. The repertoire includes roughly 320,000 distinct CDR3 sequences, 9.5% of them detected once, and around 4% sits in the top ten. The origin of this receptor is a human donor in good health (CMV status not recorded). Some clones in this sample may be carry-over from other donors' samples. The chain has TRBV28 and TRBJ2-2; D is uncertain. The sequenced sample was PBMCs. The CDR3 coding sequence is TGTGCCAGCAGACACAATCGTAAGGACGGCCGGGGGGAGCTGTTTTTT. This sequence encodes CASRHNRKDGRGELFF.